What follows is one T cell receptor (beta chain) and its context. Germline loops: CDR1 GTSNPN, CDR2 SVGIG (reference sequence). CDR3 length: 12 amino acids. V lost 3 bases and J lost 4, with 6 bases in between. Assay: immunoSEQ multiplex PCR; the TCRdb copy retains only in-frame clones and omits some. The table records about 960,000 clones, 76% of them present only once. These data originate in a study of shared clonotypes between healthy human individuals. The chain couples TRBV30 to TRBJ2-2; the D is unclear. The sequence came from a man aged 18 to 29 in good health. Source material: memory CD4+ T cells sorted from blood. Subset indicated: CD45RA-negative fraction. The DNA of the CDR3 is TGTGCCTGGAGCGGCGGCACCGGGGAGCTGTTTTTT. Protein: CAWSGGTGELFF.